The 6 T cell receptor beta chains below come from one sample, sequenced in a study of cytomegalovirus exposure and HLA in healthy donors. The study ran its PCR with 60 Vbeta and 13 Jbeta primers. Data came from immunoSEQ multiplex PCR; TCRdb stores just in-frame clones and leaves some out. The sample includes approximately 130,000 clones, about four fifths of them seen just once. The sequencing sample was made of PBMCs. These receptors were obtained from a male donor in good health and CMV-seronegative.

The V and J genes are TRBV2 and TRBJ2-1; D possibly corresponds to TRBD1 (6 bases). From germline, CDR1 is SNHLY and CDR2 FYNNEI. V lost 7 bases to trimming and J lost 5 bases, with 24 bases between them. The CDR3 sequence is 17 residues long. The CDR3 DNA is TGTGCCAGCAATGATGGGGTTGGCAGGGGCCTTAACAATGAGCAGTTCTTC. It translates to CASNDGVGRGLNNEQFF.

CDR3 sequence reads: CAISESAFNQPQHF. CDR3 DNA sequence: TGTGCCATCAGTGAGTCGGCTTTCAATCAGCCCCAGCATTTT. The chain carries TRBV10-3 and TRBJ1-5, with D hard to call. The CDR3 spans 14 residues. V lost 0 bases and J 3 bases, leaving 6 bases between the germline ends. Germline assignment: CDR1 ENHRY and CDR2 SYGVKD.

The chain is built from TRBV18 and TRBJ1-4; 8 nucleotides match TRBD1. The CDR3 has 14 residues. Trimming took 4 bases from V and 7 from J; bases not matched to a gene: 5. Germline V gives CDR1 KGHSH, CDR2 LQKENI. CDR3 residues: CASSQDRVTEKLFF. The CDR3 nucleotides read TGTGCCAGCTCACAGGACAGGGTCACTGAAAAACTGTTTTTT.

This sequence joins TRBV5-4 and TRBJ2-2, with TRBD1 matching over 12 bases. CDR3 size: 17 residues. CDR1 SGHNT and CDR2 YYREEE come from the germline V gene (reference sequence). The ends lost 4 bases at V and 5 bases at J; junction bases unmatched: 9. The CDR3 sequence: CASSPPGTGGNTGELFF. In DNA, the CDR3 is TGTGCCAGCAGCCCACCTGGGACAGGGGGCAATACCGGGGAGCTGTTTTTT. The full variable domain, its missing parts supplied by reference TRBV5-4 and TRBJ2-2, is ETGVTQSPTHLIKTRGQQVTLRCSSQSGHNTVSWYQQALGQGPQFIFQYYREEENGRGNFPPRFSGLQFPNYSSELNVNALELDDSALYLCASSPPGTGGNTGELFFGEGSRLTVL.

The gene calls are TRBV4-3 and TRBJ2-7; TRBD1 is a possible D gene (5 bases). V lost 0 bases and J lost 4, with 10 bases in between. CDR3 length: 14 residues. Germline CDR1 reads LGHNA; CDR2 reads YSLEER. CDR3: CASSQETGRYEQYF. CDR3 coding DNA: TGCGCCAGCAGCCAAGAAACAGGCCGGTACGAGCAGTACTTC.

The V call is TRBV29-1, the J call TRBJ2-1; the D gene is possibly TRBD1 (5 bases). The CDR3 spans 12 residues. Germline CDR1 reads SQVTM; CDR2 reads ANQGSEA. Trimming left V 7 bases short and J 4 bases short, with 11 bases between. The CDR3: CSAEGEYNEQFF. In nucleotides, the CDR3 is TGCAGCGCCGAAGGGGAATACAATGAGCAGTTCTTC.